This is a list of T cell receptor beta chains from one sample in a study of post-analysis software for immune sequencing data. From the PCR reads, TCRdb called clonotypes with MiXCR, one entry per CDR3 protein. The data hold 800,000 to 950,000 distinct CDR3 sequences, with 53% observed a single time. Sequences were obtained from blood. These TCRs come from a girl under 18 with multiple sclerosis. Both conserved end residues are part of each CDR3. The D gene is left open where the match is weak. The size field is filled for only some rows; it gives once, few, many or a size class.

clone_size d_call j_call v_call cdr3_nt cdr3_aa
. . TRBJ2-7 TRBV20-1 TGCAGTGCTAGAGGAACTTCTGCGGAGGGAGGCCATTCCTACGAGCAGTACTTC CSARGTSAEGGHSYEQYF
few . TRBJ1-2 TRBV12-3/TRBV12-4 TGTGCCAGCAGTTTAGCTGGACGGAACTATGGCTACACCTTC CASSLAGRNYGYTF
. TRBD1 TRBJ1-2 TRBV2 TGTGCCAGCAGTCCTTTAGGGACAGACAACTATGGCTACACCTTC CASSPLGTDNYGYTF
. TRBD2 TRBJ2-2 TRBV7-3 TGTGCCAGCAGCCCGGTTCCAGCGGGAGGGACCAGGGAGCTGTTTTTT CASSPVPAGGTRELFF
. . TRBJ2-1 TRBV12-3/TRBV12-4 TGTGCCAGCAGTTTCGGACATGAGCAGTTCTTC CASSFGHEQFF
few TRBD2 TRBJ2-7 TRBV7-3 TGTGCCAGCAGCTCCGGGACTAGCGGCGAGCAGTACTTC CASSSGTSGEQYF
. . TRBJ1-2 TRBV6-5 TGTGCCAGCAGTGCTCGACAGGATGGCTACACCTTC CASSARQDGYTF
. . TRBJ2-3 TRBV3-1 TGTGCCAGCAGCCAAAGAAGGACCTTTAGCACAGATACGCAGTATTTT CASSQRRTFSTDTQYF
. . TRBJ2-3 TRBV29-1 TGCAGCGTCGATGGATTAGCTGATACGCAGTATTTT CSVDGLADTQYF
many . TRBJ1-4 TRBV6-5 TGTGCCAGCAGTTCTCCACCCGGAGAACATGAAAAACTGTTTTTT CASSSPPGEHEKLFF
few TRBD2 TRBJ2-3 TRBV4-2 TGTGCCAGCAGCCAAGATCTGGCGCGGGGGTGGGCAGATACGCAGTATTTT CASSQDLARGWADTQYF
. . TRBJ2-5 TRBV20-1 TGCAGTGCTAGAGGGACCAGCGGAGCCCAAGAGACCCAGTACTTC CSARGTSGAQETQYF
. TRBD1 TRBJ2-2 TRBV5-1 TGCGCCAGCAGCGCAAACAGGGGCGAAACGAACACCGGGGAGCTGTTTTTT CASSANRGETNTGELFF
. . TRBJ2-4 TRBV2 TGTGCCAGCAGTGTTCCCAGGGCAGGCTCAGACATTCAGTACTTC CASSVPRAGSDIQYF
. . TRBJ2-3 TRBV24-1 TGTGCCACCAAGGGGAAGAGCACAGATACGCAGTATTTT CATKGKSTDTQYF
. . TRBJ2-1 TRBV7-8 TGTGCCAGCAGCTTAGCGGGAGGGACACCTTTTTACAATGAGCAGTTCTTC CASSLAGGTPFYNEQFF
. TRBD1 TRBJ2-1 TRBV4-1 TGCGCCAGCAGCCTCGGGACAGCTATATACAATGAGCAGTTCTTC CASSLGTAIYNEQFF
. TRBD1 TRBJ1-1 TRBV7-3 TGTGCCAGCGGGGACAGAACTGAAGCTTTCTTT CASGDRTEAFF
. . TRBJ2-7 TRBV3-1 TGTGCCAGTAGCCAAGTTGTGGGGACATCGGCCCTAACCTACGAGCAGTACTTC CASSQVVGTSALTYEQYF
few TRBD1 TRBJ2-1 TRBV7-2 TGTGCCAGCAGCCCGGACAGGGGGGCCTACAATGAGCAGTTCTTC CASSPDRGAYNEQFF
. TRBD2 TRBJ2-3 TRBV20-1 TGCAGTGCTGGATCTAGCGGGGGGGCCAAGGGAGATACGCAGTATTTT CSAGSSGGAKGDTQYF
. . TRBJ2-1 TRBV3-1 TGTGCCAGCAGCCCAGAATCGACTAGAGAGCAGTTCTTC CASSPESTREQFF
few TRBD2 TRBJ2-3 TRBV29-1 TGCAGCGCTAAAAAAGCGGGGGGCACAGATACGCAGTATTTT CSAKKAGGTDTQYF
few . TRBJ2-7 TRBV12-3/TRBV12-4 TGTGCCAGCAGTCTGGGACTGGACGAGCAGTACTTC CASSLGLDEQYF
. . TRBJ1-2 TRBV7-9 TGTGCCAGCAGCTTCGACAGAAATCACTATGGCTACACCTTC CASSFDRNHYGYTF
. . TRBJ2-5 TRBV29-1 TGCAGCGTTGAAAAAAGGGCACGCCGGGAGTTGCAGTACTTC CSVEKRARRELQYF
. TRBD2 TRBJ2-7 TRBV20-1 TGCAGTGCTAGACCCACCGGACTAGCGACCTACGAGCAGTACTTC CSARPTGLATYEQYF